This is a list of T cell receptor beta chains from one sample in a study of T cells in Graves' hyperthyroidism and ophthalmopathy. TCRdb reprocessed the multiplex PCR reads via MiXCR and lists one record per CDR3 protein. The table includes some 570,000 distinct CDR3 sequences, approximately 15% detected once. The sequencing input was blood. These receptors originate from a woman younger than 30 with Graves' ophthalmopathy. The CDR3 runs from the conserved cysteine through the conserved F or W. D genes are given only for firm matches. The size entry is marked missing in some rows and otherwise reads once, few, many or a size class.

d_call clone_size j_call v_call cdr3_aa cdr3_nt
- - TRBJ2-5 TRBV7-9 CASSLGSFTQWETQYF TGTGCCAGCAGCTTAGGTTCTTTTACTCAATGGGAGACCCAGTACTTC
TRBD1 many TRBJ1-1 TRBV7-9 CASSHRQGLGGESEAFF TGTGCCAGCAGCCATCGACAGGGACTCGGTGGGGAATCTGAAGCTTTCTTT
TRBD1 - TRBJ2-1 TRBV24-1 CATSEYDRGADTQFF TGTGCCACCAGTGAATACGACAGGGGAGCAGATACGCAGTTCTTC
- many TRBJ1-1 TRBV11-1 CASSSGSQAFF TGTGCCAGCAGCTCAGGCTCCCAAGCTTTCTTT
- many TRBJ2-1 TRBV9 CASSVGPSSYNEQFF TGTGCCAGCAGCGTAGGCCCGAGCTCCTACAATGAGCAGTTCTTC
- many TRBJ1-5 TRBV4-1 CASSPPQGAQHF TGCGCCAGCAGCCCCCCTCAGGGAGCCCAGCATTTT
TRBD1 - TRBJ1-2 TRBV19 CASRADRDVDYGYTF TGTGCCAGTAGAGCGGACAGGGATGTTGACTATGGCTACACCTTC
- - TRBJ2-1 TRBV5-1 CASSFSRQTLGEQFF TGCGCCAGCAGCTTTTCCCGGCAGACCCTAGGTGAGCAGTTCTTC
- many TRBJ1-5 TRBV6-5 CASSYSLLGANSNQPQHF TGTGCCAGCAGTTACTCGTTGTTGGGGGCGAATAGCAATCAGCCCCAGCATTTT
- many TRBJ1-3 TRBV30 CAWTLQGSGNTIYF TGTGCCTGGACCCTGCAGGGCTCTGGAAACACCATATATTTT
TRBD1 many TRBJ2-7 TRBV28 CASSQNRGRYEQYF TGTGCCAGCAGTCAGAACAGGGGGCGATACGAGCAGTACTTC
- many TRBJ1-5 TRBV2 CASAGGGGLQPQHF TGTGCCAGTGCGGGAGGAGGGGGACTTCAGCCCCAGCATTTT
- many TRBJ2-4 TRBV30 CAWSAGIAKNIQYF TGTGCCTGGAGTGCGGGAATAGCCAAAAACATTCAGTACTTC
TRBD1 many TRBJ2-7 TRBV30 CAWTDIGTGAYEQYF TGTGCCTGGACTGATATCGGGACAGGAGCCTACGAGCAGTACTTC
TRBD1 - TRBJ2-1 TRBV12-3/TRBV12-4 CASRPRQGSNEQFF TGTGCCAGCAGACCGAGACAGGGCTCCAATGAGCAGTTCTTC
- few TRBJ2-1 TRBV19 CASSIPGIYNEQFF TGTGCCAGTAGTATCCCCGGGATCTACAATGAGCAGTTCTTC
TRBD2 many TRBJ2-2 TRBV12-3/TRBV12-4 CASRTTLGLAGYTGELFF TGTGCCAGCAGAACAACCCTCGGGCTAGCGGGGTACACCGGGGAGCTGTTTTTT
TRBD1 - TRBJ1-1 TRBV7-9 CASSPPQQGAYTEAFF TGTGCCAGCAGCCCCCCCCAACAGGGGGCGTACACTGAAGCTTTCTTT
- once TRBJ2-3 TRBV5-1 CASSVAGPGTDTQYF TGCGCCAGCAGCGTGGCAGGGCCTGGCACAGATACGCAGTATTTT
- few TRBJ2-3 TRBV12-3/TRBV12-4 CASSLFTFGTDTQYF TGTGCCAGCAGTTTATTTACCTTCGGCACAGATACGCAGTATTTT
TRBD1 - TRBJ1-1 TRBV12-5 CASGQGQGADEAFF TGTGCTAGTGGCCAGGGACAGGGGGCCGATGAAGCTTTCTTT
TRBD2 many TRBJ2-1 TRBV4-1 CASSQVGTTYNEQFF TGCGCCAGCAGCCAAGTCGGGACTACCTACAATGAGCAGTTCTTC
- many TRBJ1-5 TRBV24-1 CATSDLQGDQPQHF TGTGCCACCAGTGATTTGCAAGGAGATCAGCCCCAGCATTTT
TRBD1 - TRBJ1-6 TRBV2 CASSVTGVGGDNSPLHF TGTGCCAGCAGCGTCACAGGGGTTGGGGGTGATAATTCACCCCTCCACTTT
- many TRBJ1-5 TRBV28 CASSLLGGSQPQHF TGTGCCAGCAGTTTATTGGGGGGGAGCCAGCCCCAGCATTTT
- many TRBJ1-1 TRBV27 CASSTRTVATNTEAFF TGTGCCAGCAGTACGAGGACAGTCGCGACGAACACTGAAGCTTTCTTT
TRBD2 - TRBJ2-7 TRBV20-1 CSAISDSGNSYEQYF TGCAGTGCCATAAGTGACAGCGGGAACTCCTACGAGCAGTACTTC
TRBD1 - TRBJ1-4 TRBV12-5 CASGLVTGARNEKLFF TGTGCTAGTGGTTTGGTAACAGGGGCCCGGAATGAAAAACTGTTTTTT
- many TRBJ2-1 TRBV12-3/TRBV12-4 CASSSLSNEQFF TGTGCCAGCAGTTCTCTATCCAATGAGCAGTTCTTC
- many TRBJ1-1 TRBV19 CASSMFGGLQNTEAFF TGTGCCAGTAGTATGTTCGGGGGCCTGCAGAACACTGAAGCTTTCTTT
- many TRBJ1-2 TRBV3-1 CASSQSSGDYGYTF TGTGCCAGCAGCCAATCGAGCGGGGACTATGGCTACACCTTC
TRBD1 - TRBJ1-2 TRBV7-9 CASSPLNRDREVYGYTF TGTGCCAGCAGCCCCCTAAATAGAGACAGGGAGGTCTATGGCTACACCTTC
TRBD1 many TRBJ2-2 TRBV7-8 CASTPGGYTGELFF TGTGCCAGCACCCCAGGGGGCTACACCGGGGAGCTGTTTTTT
- many TRBJ1-5 TRBV6-1 CASTGRAGPQHF TGTGCCAGCACCGGACGGGCCGGACCCCAGCATTTT
- - TRBJ1-5 TRBV19 CASSIRTGSGPQHF TGTGCCAGTAGTATTAGGACGGGTTCGGGGCCCCAGCATTTT
- - TRBJ2-1 TRBV27 CASSHTAYLASSYNEQFF TGTGCCAGCAGTCATACAGCCTATCTAGCGTCCTCCTACAATGAGCAGTTCTTC
- many TRBJ2-1 TRBV28 CASSFELELGLSNEQFF TGTGCCAGCAGTTTTGAGTTGGAGCTAGGGCTTTCCAATGAGCAGTTCTTC
- few TRBJ2-5 TRBV29-1 CSVESGRAETQYF TGCAGCGTTGAAAGTGGTAGGGCAGAGACCCAGTACTTC
TRBD1 - TRBJ2-7 TRBV6-1 CASRSSGQGAGEQYF TGTGCCAGCAGATCCTCGGGACAGGGGGCAGGGGAGCAGTACTTC
TRBD2 - TRBJ2-1 TRBV7-9 CASSGGDWGHNEQFF TGTGCCAGCAGTGGGGGGGACTGGGGACACAATGAGCAGTTCTTC
TRBD2 many TRBJ2-7 TRBV7-8 CASSLSPPGLAAYEQYF TGTGCCAGCAGCTTAAGTCCGCCGGGACTAGCGGCCTACGAGCAGTACTTC
- many TRBJ1-6 TRBV2 CASIRVFDNSPLHF TGTGCCAGCATCAGGGTATTTGATAATTCACCCCTCCACTTT
TRBD2 - TRBJ2-3 TRBV10-3 CATLAGGTSTDTQYF TGTGCCACCCTAGCGGGAGGGACTAGCACAGATACGCAGTATTTT
TRBD2 many TRBJ2-1 TRBV14 CASSRTSGSDEQFF TGTGCCAGCAGCCGAACTAGCGGGAGTGATGAGCAGTTCTTC
- few TRBJ2-3 TRBV10-3 CAISSSGGADTQYF TGTGCCATCAGTTCCTCGGGTGGCGCAGATACGCAGTATTTT
- once TRBJ2-3 TRBV4-1 CASSQDLRASLTDTQYF TGCGCCAGCAGCCAAGACCTTAGGGCCAGCCTCACAGATACGCAGTATTTT
- many TRBJ2-5 TRBV24-1 CATSDPNADSGQETQYF TGTGCCACCAGTGACCCTAACGCCGACTCGGGGCAAGAGACCCAGTACTTC
- many TRBJ1-5 TRBV30 CAWSSPPLNGGNQPQHF TGTGCCTGGAGTTCTCCCCCCCTCAACGGGGGCAATCAGCCCCAGCATTTT
- few TRBJ2-5 TRBV6-1 CALGSPPETQYF TGTGCCCTGGGGTCCCCACCAGAGACCCAGTACTTC
- - TRBJ2-5 TRBV25-1 CASSVGDIGSPQYF TGTGCCAGCAGTGTAGGGGATATAGGAAGTCCCCAGTACTTC
- - TRBJ2-1 TRBV19 CASSPRWGSSYNEQFF TGTGCCAGTAGTCCCCGGTGGGGGAGCTCCTACAATGAGCAGTTCTTC
- many TRBJ1-4 TRBV30 CAWAQGLNEKLFF TGTGCCTGGGCACAGGGCCTCAATGAAAAACTGTTTTTT
TRBD1 many TRBJ1-1 TRBV7-2 CASSSGTVAFF TGTGCCAGCAGCTCCGGGACAGTGGCTTTCTTT
- many TRBJ2-1 TRBV6-2/TRBV6-3 CASSSGIPLKYNEQFF TGTGCCAGCAGTTCAGGGATACCTCTGAAGTACAATGAGCAGTTCTTC
TRBD1 - TRBJ1-3 TRBV2 CASRPGQTFSGNTIYF TGTGCCAGCAGGCCGGGACAGACTTTCTCTGGAAACACCATATATTTT